This T cell receptor (beta chain) was retrieved from a study of shared clonotypes between healthy human individuals (dated by TCRdb to the early 2020s). Context from the whole study: The cohort comprised a couple of women and a few men aged 18 to 49 years. For each donor, CD4 naive and CD4 memory were each given three plates, CD8 naive was given two plates, and CD8 memory was given one plate. The study deeply sequenced blood TCR repertoires of five healthy adults to estimate repertoire size and the extent of clonotype sharing between individuals. To increase sequencing depth and limit assay-specific biases, different laboratories used diverse techniques to prepare libraries and sequence TCR repertoires. Each donor's leukapheresis produced roughly between about 0.8 and 10 billion PBMCs.

Using the deep immunoSEQ assay, multiplex PCR amplified TCR CDR3 regions from genomic DNA. Extracted genomic DNA from each cell subset was spread evenly across all wells of several immunoSEQ 96-well plates, with each plate serving as a replicate. For sorted subsets, about 0.2 ug genomic DNA, equal to about 30,000 T cell genomes, was loaded into each replicate PCR. Purified libraries were measured with a Qubit 3.0 fluorometer, size-checked on a Bioanalyzer 2100, and measured again with the KAPA Library Quantification kit. Each immunoSEQ 96-well plate was sequenced on its own single-read 150-cycle Illumina NextSeq 550 flow cell. In the original analysis: Because the immunoSEQ output included only junctional sequences and no quality scores, the filtering could not be the same as the filtering used for full-length reads. Sequences were annotated with PyIR, a Python wrapper for IgBLAST v1.9, using IMGT germline references to assign V/J genes and CDR3. Reads with weak V/J assignments (E-value above 1e-6), missing CDR3, stop codons, out-of-frame junctions, or ambiguous translated residues were removed. V3J clonotypes were defined by identical inferred V gene, J gene, and CDR3 amino acid sequence. To compute the percentage overlap between repertoires, the number of shared unique clonotypes was divided by the size of the smaller repertoire. RTK rarefaction, the Chao1 estimator, and Recon v2.1 estimates of unobserved clonotypes were used to assess repertoire richness. OLGA was used to compute generation probabilities for all TCRbeta clonotypes that the gDNA method yielded from a handful of donors. TCRdb re-hosts the immuneACCESS table, in-frame sequences only. Its copies lack some clones; in the studies checked, an unresolved V gene accounts for under half of them, and the cause for the rest is not known. Clone size and V and J calls were adopted from that table, with D and trimming inferred from the DNA. The sample profile shows about 1 million clones; roughly 80% of them were found once. Jointly, the top ten make up 1.4% of the sample.

Remarks on this clone: Its antigen remains undetermined. No clone much larger than this one lies a single base away; base qualities are absent.

The germline V gene yields SGHVS for CDR1 and FQNEAQ for CDR2. Spanning cysteine to phenylalanine, the CDR3 consists of 17 amino acids. The entry retains the CDR3 DNA only, 51 bases that are in frame from base 1. The V end gives up 5 bases and the J end 2 bases, leaving 8 bases in the junction not matched to a gene. Healthy HIV-negative adults with no recently reported acute infections or vaccinations were included as donors. All donors were Caucasian adults living in Nashville, Tennessee, USA. Magnetic negative selection was used to enrich CD4+ T cells, after which naive cells were positively selected on CD45RA and the negative fraction became the memory subset. After blood collection by leukapheresis, PBMCs were isolated using Ficoll-Histopaque density gradient centrifugation and then cryopreserved in the vapor phase of liquid nitrogen. Analytical flow cytometry was used to check the purity and quantity of every magnetically sorted T cell population. From each sorted fraction, genomic DNA was isolated and quantified by UV absorbance on a Nanodrop 2000c.

On the study overall, not on this receptor specifically: Compared with non-shared clonotypes, the clonotypes found in all four sorted-subset donors had higher generation probabilities. The small number of donors limited the genetic and exposure-history diversity represented. Only blood was sampled, and tissue TCR repertoires likely differ from those in blood. Even with the large sequencing depth, rarefaction of the sorted-subset datasets indicated that sequencing was incomplete. When a handful of donors were compared, the shared fraction of clonotypes was around 5.1% for naive CD4, less than 4% for naive CD8, about 2.4% for memory CD4, and 0.35% to 0.5% for memory CD8. Larger estimated clonotype richness was generally found for naive subsets than for memory subsets. Pairwise subsampling led to the expectation that sequencing depth would affect the degree of clonotype sharing among donors.

This TCR derives from a man in his late teens or twenties in good health. The chain is assembled from TRBV7-8 and TRBJ1-5, and 11 junctional nucleotides match TRBD1. What was sequenced was memory CD4+ T cells sorted from blood. This specimen's cell subset or site label, per the study, means: CD45RA-negative fraction. The nucleotide sequence reads TGTGCCAGCAGCCCTGGACAGGGGGCGGGTGGCAATCAGCCCCAGCATTTT. Translation gives CASSPGQGAGGNQPQHF.